This T cell receptor (beta chain) was profiled in a study of CXCR3-negative and CXCR3-positive naive CD8 T cells. The CDR3 consists of 14 residues. This clonotype is labeled medium-sized based on frequency. Researchers prepared the TRB cDNA libraries using 5' RACE with UMI labels. Using the 5' RACE reads, TCRdb records one entry per CDR3 protein without DNA. The table for this sample gives roughly 24,000 distinct CDR3 sequences. The chain joins TRBV12-3 or TRBV12-4 to TRBJ2-4. The clonotype was recovered from a human donor in good health. Some clones in this sample may be carry-over from other donors' samples. Sequenced input: naive CXCR3- CD8+ T cells from blood. Noted subset: CD45RO-CCR7+CD27+CD95- naive CD8+ T cells lacking CXCR3 (TNR3-). CDR3: CASSIGQAKNIQYF.